The 24 T cell receptor beta chains in this list originate from one sample, sequenced in a study of blood T cells in healthy people across ages. Sample-barcoded 5' priming and a J-beta primer mix drove a second PCR of about 7 to 12 cycles. TCRdb processed the 5' RACE reads anew with MiXCR; each CDR3 protein has one entry. The sample records about 1,500,000 distinct CDR3 sequences, roughly 28% being singletons. The sample taken for sequencing was blood. The receptors were gathered from a woman aged 25-40 years in good health.

The CDR3 is CASSLAAGLRETQYF. The CDR3 nucleotides are TGCGCCAGCAGCTTGGCCGCAGGGTTAAGGGAGACCCAGTACTTC. The chain couples TRBV5-1 to TRBJ2-5; a weak D match, TRBD1 (5 bases). The germline V and J ends were trimmed by 0 bases and 5 bases, with 14 bases remaining between them. The CDR3 sequence is 15 residues long. Germline V gene lookup returns CDR1 SGHRS and CDR2 YFSETQ.

This chain joins TRBV6-5 and TRBJ2-1; 7 positions match TRBD1. The V gene end was trimmed by 8 bases and the J gene end by 7 bases; junction bases not matched to a gene: 23. Germline V lookup: CDR1 MNHEY, CDR2 SVGAGI. The CDR3 contains 18 residues. The CDR3 protein is CASFYSYPPGQNGNEQFF. CDR3 bases: TGTGCCAGCTTTTACAGTTACCCTCCGGGACAGAATGGGAATGAGCAGTTCTTC.

This clonotype appeared a few times. This chain connects TRBV9 to TRBJ2-7, with D perhaps TRBD2 (6 bases). Germline assignment: CDR1 SGDLS and CDR2 YYNGEE. V was clipped by 0 bases and J by 0 bases, with 13 bases between them. This CDR3 is 16 amino acids long. CDR3 residues: CASSVEGGGNSYEQYF. CDR3 coding DNA: TGTGCCAGCAGCGTAGAGGGCGGCGGGAACTCCTACGAGCAGTACTTC.

This clonotype was counted a few times. The chain couples TRBV5-5 to TRBJ2-7; no firm D call. Trimming shortened V by 4 bases and J by 2 bases, and 7 bases separated the two germline ends. The CDR3 has 12 amino acids. Germline loops: CDR1 SGHKS, CDR2 YYEKEE (reference sequence). Here the CDR3 DNA reads TGTGCCAGCAGCATAACCCCCTACGAGCAGTACTTC. It encodes CASSITPYEQYF.

The chain couples TRBV20-1 to TRBJ2-5, with 7 positions matching TRBD1. Unmatched junction bases numbered 9, after V lost 3 bases and J lost 5 bases. Germline CDR1 and CDR2: DFQATT and SNEGSKA (reference sequence). This CDR3 contains 14 residues. CDR3 sequence: CSASERGLRETQYF. The CDR3 DNA is TGCAGTGCTAGCGAGAGGGGGCTGAGGGAGACCCAGTACTTC.

This clonotype was seen at least ten times. The V call is TRBV20-1, the J call TRBJ1-2; no definite D call. The length of the CDR3 is 13 residues. Germline CDR1 and CDR2: DFQATT and SNEGSKA (reference sequence). V lost 2 bases, J lost 8 bases, and 15 bases lay in between. CDR3 protein: CSARWANRRGYTF. CDR3 nucleotide sequence: TGCAGTGCTAGATGGGCCAATCGACGGGGCTACACCTTC.

As regards this clonotype: Given a much more abundant clone one base away, this may be a read error. The genes are TRBV6-1 and TRBJ1-6; TRBD1 aligns across 11 bases. The CDR3 sequence is 14 residues long. Germline values: CDR1 MNHNS, CDR2 SASEGT. This chain's CDR3 is CVSLRDRGNSPLHF. DNA of the CDR3: TGTGTCAGCCTTAGGGACAGGGGGAATTCACCCCTCCACTTT.

The genes are TRBV7-2 and TRBJ2-5; D perhaps matches TRBD2 (6 bases). Per germline, CDR1 SGHTA and CDR2 FQGNSA. CDR3 size: 13 residues. Trimming left V 5 bases short and J 5 bases short, with 12 bases between. CDR3 sequence: CASSRDSAETQYF. DNA of the CDR3: TGTGCCAGCAGCCGGGACTCCGCGGAGACCCAGTACTTC.

To note about this clonotype: This could be a read error, since a much larger clone is one nucleotide away. The chain is built from TRBV29-1 and TRBJ1-1; no definite D call. Germline CDR1 is SQVTM and CDR2 is ANQGSEA. The ends were cut back, 3 bases at V and 6 bases at J, with 17 bases in the middle. The CDR3 contains 14 residues. The CDR3 bases are TGCAGCGTTGAGTTGGCAACGTCGCAGGCTGAAGCTTTCTTT. This sequence encodes CSVELATSQAEAFF.

The chain employs TRBV29-1 and TRBJ2-7; 15 bases are a match to TRBD2. The CDR3 contains 13 residues. CDR1 and CDR2 from the germline V gene are SQVTM and ANQGSEA. After removal of 8 bases from V and 4 bases from J, the junction contained 3 bases not matched to a gene. The CDR3 protein is CSTGLAGGYEQYF. CDR3 in DNA: TGCAGCACTGGACTAGCGGGAGGGTACGAGCAGTACTTC.

This rearrangement joins TRBV20-1 to TRBJ1-5; 8 bases match TRBD1. The V and J ends lost 6 bases and 4 bases, in that order; junction bases with no gene match: 5. This CDR3 is built from 13 residues. Germline assignment: CDR1 DFQATT and CDR2 SNEGSKA (reference sequence). The CDR3 DNA follows: TGCAGTGCCCAGGGACAGGAAAATCAGCCCCAGCATTTT. Protein sequence: CSAQGQENQPQHF.

This clonotype was detected a few times. This sequence joins TRBV7-2 and TRBJ2-1; weak D call: TRBD2 (6 bases). Germline-derived CDR1 and CDR2 are SGHTA and FQGNSA. Deletions cut 5 bases from V and 5 bases from J, with 16 bases between. The CDR3 sequence is 15 residues long. CDR3 sequence reads: CASSVDSGGHNEQFF. The CDR3 DNA follows: TGTGCCAGCAGCGTAGATAGCGGTGGGCACAATGAGCAGTTCTTC.

This clonotype was counted between two and nine times. The rearrangement links TRBV6-2 or TRBV6-3 to TRBJ2-1, with 7 bases lining up with TRBD2. This CDR3 contains 15 residues. Germline loops: CDR1 MNHEY, CDR2 SVGEGT. Trimming removed 3 bases from V and 2 bases from J; junction bases left unmatched: 4. The chain's CDR3 is CASSYQRGAYNEQFF. In DNA, the CDR3 is TGTGCCAGCAGTTATCAGCGGGGCGCCTACAATGAGCAGTTCTTC.

The CDR3 region is CASSSYEEARETQYF. The CDR3, as DNA: TGTGCCAGCAGTTCTTACGAGGAGGCCCGGGAGACCCAGTACTTC. The genes are TRBV27 and TRBJ2-5; D is perhaps TRBD2 (5 bases). The germline V gene encodes CDR1 MNHEY and CDR2 SMNVEV (reference sequence). V was shortened by 4 bases and J by 5 bases, with 17 bases between the two germline ends. CDR3 length: 15 residues.

The chain couples TRBV29-1 to TRBJ2-1; D gene uncertain. The CDR3 sequence is 11 residues long. Trimming took 5 bases from V and 12 from J, leaving 14 bases between them. Germline CDR1 reads SQVTM; CDR2 reads ANQGSEA. CDR3 sequence reads: CSVQRSSGQFF. The CDR3 bases are TGCAGCGTTCAACGGTCCAGTGGGCAGTTCTTC.

The chain has TRBV6-1 and TRBJ1-3; no definite D call. Germline V gives CDR1 MNHNS, CDR2 SASEGT. The CDR3 runs 15 residues. The V gene lost 4 bases and the J gene lost 0 bases, with 10 bases spanning the gap. The CDR3: CASSGSSFSGNTIYF. Written as DNA, the CDR3 is TGTGCCAGCAGTGGTAGCAGCTTCTCTGGAAACACCATATATTTT.

The chain joins TRBV24-1 to TRBJ2-3; no reliable D call. The CDR3 covers 13 residues. The V end was cut by 9 bases, the J end by 2 bases, with 11 bases between. CDR1 and CDR2 (germline): KGHDR, SFDVKD. The CDR3 reads CATGYANTDTQYF. The CDR3 DNA reads as TGTGCCACCGGGTACGCGAACACAGATACGCAGTATTTT.

This clonotype showed up just a few times. The chain has TRBV3-1 and TRBJ2-3; 11 bases fit TRBD2. Germline V gene sequence: CDR1 LGHDT, CDR2 YNNKEL (reference sequence). J lost 5 bases, V lost 1 base, and 5 bases had no gene match. This CDR3 has 16 residues. The CDR3 sequence is CASSQVGLAGGDTQYF. The CDR3 nucleotides read TGTGCCAGCAGCCAAGTGGGCCTAGCGGGGGGAGATACGCAGTATTTT.

This clonotype was counted only a few times. V usage is TRBV5-1 and J usage is TRBJ2-4; 8 nucleotides align to TRBD2. TRBJ2-7 matches the DNA end more closely, so the J call is doubtful. The CDR3 is 15 residues long. Germline assignment: CDR1 SGHRS and CDR2 YFSETQ. For the CDR3, the DNA is TGCGCCAGCAGCTTGGAGCCCAGCGGGAGCTACGAGCAGTACTTC. This gives the protein CASSLEPSGSYEQYF.

The rearrangement links TRBV5-1 to TRBJ2-1, with 8 bases matching TRBD1. Germline V gives CDR1 SGHRS, CDR2 YFSETQ. The CDR3 has 14 residues. V lost 7 bases, J lost 5 bases, and 8 bases stayed unmatched. CDR3 in amino acids: CASGQDRVDNEQFF. As DNA, the CDR3 is TGCGCCAGCGGCCAGGACAGGGTTGACAATGAGCAGTTCTTC.

The CDR3 sequence is CSVGGLVGLVYNEQFF. The CDR3 DNA follows: TGCAGTGTAGGAGGACTAGTGGGGCTAGTTTACAATGAGCAGTTCTTC. V and J are TRBV20-1 and TRBJ2-1; 7 bases fit TRBD2. The CDR3 consists of 16 residues. Losses at the gene ends were 7 bases for V and 4 bases for J; bases not matched to a gene: 16. Germline lookup yields CDR1 DFQATT and CDR2 SNEGSKA (reference sequence).

V gene TRBV7-2 combines with J gene TRBJ1-4; tentatively, D is TRBD1 (5 bases). The CDR3 consists of 17 residues. CDR1 and CDR2 (germline): SGHTA, FQGNSA. Trimming pared 4 bases from V and 5 bases from J, leaving 20 bases between. DNA of the CDR3: TGTGCCAGCAGCTCTAGGTGGGGAGGGGACGCCAATGAAAAACTGTTTTTT. Its translation is CASSSRWGGDANEKLFF.

V and J are TRBV12-3 or TRBV12-4 and TRBJ2-3; no definite D call. The CDR3 totals 12 residues. V lost 6 bases and J lost 4, with 8 bases in between. CDR3: CASRSSADTQYF. The CDR3 DNA reads TGTGCCAGCAGAAGCAGCGCAGATACGCAGTATTTT.

V usage is TRBV12-3 or TRBV12-4 and J usage is TRBJ1-3; D is unresolved. The ends were cut back, 5 bases at V and 3 bases at J, with 8 bases in the middle. The CDR3 totals 13 residues. The CDR3 region has the DNA TGTGCCAGCAGTCTCCGCCATGGAAACACCATATATTTT. It is translated as CASSLRHGNTIYF.